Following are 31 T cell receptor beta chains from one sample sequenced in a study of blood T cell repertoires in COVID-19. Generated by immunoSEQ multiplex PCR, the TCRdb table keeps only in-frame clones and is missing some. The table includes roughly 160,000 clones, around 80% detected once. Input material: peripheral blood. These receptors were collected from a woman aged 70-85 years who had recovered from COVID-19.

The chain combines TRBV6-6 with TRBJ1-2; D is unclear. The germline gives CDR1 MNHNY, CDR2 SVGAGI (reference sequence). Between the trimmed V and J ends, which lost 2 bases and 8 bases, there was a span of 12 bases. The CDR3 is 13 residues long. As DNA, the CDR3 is TGTGCCAGCAGTTACGCCAGCCCGGGGGGCTACACCTTC. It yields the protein CASSYASPGGYTF.

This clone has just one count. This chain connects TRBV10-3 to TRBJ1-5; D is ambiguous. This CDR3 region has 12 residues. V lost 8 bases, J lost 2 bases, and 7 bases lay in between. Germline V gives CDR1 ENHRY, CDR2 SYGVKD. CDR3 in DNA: TGTGCCATCGCGCAGGGCAATCAGCCCCAGCATTTT. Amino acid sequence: CAIAQGNQPQHF.

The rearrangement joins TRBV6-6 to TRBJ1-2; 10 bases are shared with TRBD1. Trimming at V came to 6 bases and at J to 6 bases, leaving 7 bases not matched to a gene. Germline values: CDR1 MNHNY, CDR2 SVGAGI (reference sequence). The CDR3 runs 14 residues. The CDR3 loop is CASRPTGQGNGYTF. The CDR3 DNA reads TGTGCCAGCAGACCGACGGGACAGGGGAATGGCTACACCTTC.

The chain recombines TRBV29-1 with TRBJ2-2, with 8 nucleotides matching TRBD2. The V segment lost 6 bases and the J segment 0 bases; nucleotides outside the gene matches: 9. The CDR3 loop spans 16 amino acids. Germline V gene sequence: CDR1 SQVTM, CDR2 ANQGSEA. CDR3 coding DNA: TGCAGCGTGAGGGGATTAGCGGGATCGAACACCGGGGAGCTGTTTTTT. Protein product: CSVRGLAGSNTGELFF.

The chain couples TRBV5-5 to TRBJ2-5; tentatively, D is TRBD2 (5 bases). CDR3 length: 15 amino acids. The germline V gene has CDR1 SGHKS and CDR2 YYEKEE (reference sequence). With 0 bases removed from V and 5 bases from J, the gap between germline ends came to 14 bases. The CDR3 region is CASSLGPAGRETQYF. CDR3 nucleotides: TGTGCCAGCAGCTTGGGACCCGCGGGCAGGGAGACCCAGTACTTC.

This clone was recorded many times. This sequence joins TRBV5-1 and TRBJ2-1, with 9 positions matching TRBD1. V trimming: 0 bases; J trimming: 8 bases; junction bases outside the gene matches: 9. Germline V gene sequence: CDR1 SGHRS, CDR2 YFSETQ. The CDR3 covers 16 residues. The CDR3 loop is CASSLGPGQGSHEQFF. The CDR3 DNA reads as TGCGCCAGCAGCTTGGGTCCGGGACAGGGTTCGCATGAGCAGTTCTTC. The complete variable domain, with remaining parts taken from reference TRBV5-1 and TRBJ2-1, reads KAGVTQTPRYLIKTRGQQVTLSCSPISGHRSVSWYQQTPGQGLQFLFEYFSETQRNKGNFPGRFSGRQFSNSRSEMNVSTLELGDSALYLCASSLGPGQGSHEQFFGPGTRLTVL.

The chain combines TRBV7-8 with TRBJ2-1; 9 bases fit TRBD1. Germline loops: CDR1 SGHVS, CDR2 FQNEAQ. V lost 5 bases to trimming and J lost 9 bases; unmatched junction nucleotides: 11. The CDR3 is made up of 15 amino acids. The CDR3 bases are TGTGCCAGCAGCGCCATGGGACAGGGAGTCGGTGAGCAGTTCTTC. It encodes CASSAMGQGVGEQFF.

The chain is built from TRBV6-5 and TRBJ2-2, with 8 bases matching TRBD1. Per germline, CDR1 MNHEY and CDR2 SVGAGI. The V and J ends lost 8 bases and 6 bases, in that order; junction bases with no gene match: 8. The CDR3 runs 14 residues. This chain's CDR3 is CASRIQGEAGELFF. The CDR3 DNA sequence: TGTGCCAGCCGGATACAGGGGGAGGCCGGGGAGCTGTTTTTT.

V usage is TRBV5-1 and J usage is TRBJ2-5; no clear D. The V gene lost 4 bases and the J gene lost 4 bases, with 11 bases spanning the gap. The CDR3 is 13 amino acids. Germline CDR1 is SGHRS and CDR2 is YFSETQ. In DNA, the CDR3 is TGCGCCAGCAGCCGCAATGGGCGAGAGACCCAGTACTTC. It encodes CASSRNGRETQYF.

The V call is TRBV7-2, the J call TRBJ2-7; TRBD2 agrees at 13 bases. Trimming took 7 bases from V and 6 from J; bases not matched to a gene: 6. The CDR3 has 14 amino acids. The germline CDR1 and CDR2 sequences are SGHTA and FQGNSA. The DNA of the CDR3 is TGTGCCAGCATGAGGACTAGCGGGAGTGCCGAGCAGTACTTC. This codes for CASMRTSGSAEQYF.

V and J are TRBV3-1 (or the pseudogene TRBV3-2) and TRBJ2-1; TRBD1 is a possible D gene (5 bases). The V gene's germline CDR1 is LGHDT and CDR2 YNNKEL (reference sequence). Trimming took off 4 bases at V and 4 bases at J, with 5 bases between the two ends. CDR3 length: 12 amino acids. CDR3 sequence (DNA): TGTGCCAGCAGCCCAGGGTACAATGAGCAGTTCTTC. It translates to CASSPGYNEQFF.

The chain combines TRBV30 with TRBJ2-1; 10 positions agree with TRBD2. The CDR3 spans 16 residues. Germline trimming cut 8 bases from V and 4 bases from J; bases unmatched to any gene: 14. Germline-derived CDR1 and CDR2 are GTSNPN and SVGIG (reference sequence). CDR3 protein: CATGGVGTSVYNEQFF. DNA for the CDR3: TGTGCCACCGGGGGGGTAGGGACTAGCGTATACAATGAGCAGTTCTTC.

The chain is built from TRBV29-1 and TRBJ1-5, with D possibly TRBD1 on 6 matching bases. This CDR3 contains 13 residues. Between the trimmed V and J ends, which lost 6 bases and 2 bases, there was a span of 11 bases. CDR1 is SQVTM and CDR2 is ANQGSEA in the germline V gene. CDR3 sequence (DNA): TGCAGCGTGGCCGGACAGCGCAATCAGCCCCAGCATTTT. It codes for CSVAGQRNQPQHF.

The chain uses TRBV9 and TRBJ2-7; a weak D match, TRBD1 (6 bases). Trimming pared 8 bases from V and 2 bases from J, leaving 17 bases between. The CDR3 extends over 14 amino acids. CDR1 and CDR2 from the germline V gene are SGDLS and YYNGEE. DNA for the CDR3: TGTGCCAGTAGCCCCGACAGGCCCCCCTACGAGCAGTACTTC. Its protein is CASSPDRPPYEQYF. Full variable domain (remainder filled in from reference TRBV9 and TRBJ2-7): DSGVTQTPKHLITATGQRVTLRCSPRSGDLSVYWYQQSLDQGLQFLIQYYNGEERAKGNILERFSAQQFPDLHSELNLSSLELGDSALYFCASSPDRPPYEQYFGPGTRLTVT.

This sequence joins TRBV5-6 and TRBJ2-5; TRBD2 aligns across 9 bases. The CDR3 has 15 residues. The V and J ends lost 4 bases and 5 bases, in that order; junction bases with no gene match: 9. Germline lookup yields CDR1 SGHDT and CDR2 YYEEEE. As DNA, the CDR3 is TGTGCCAGCAGCCCCCTGGCGGGAGGGCGGGAGACCCAGTACTTC. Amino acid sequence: CASSPLAGGRETQYF.

This CDR3 is CASNPGDRYGEAFF. DNA of the CDR3: TGTGCCAGCAATCCCGGCGACAGGTACGGTGAAGCTTTCTTT. The chain carries TRBV28 and TRBJ1-1; TRBD1 is a possible D gene (6 bases). CDR1 and CDR2 from the germline V gene are MDHEN and SYDVKM. V shed 7 bases and J shed 7 bases, with 19 bases lying between them. This CDR3 spans 14 amino acids. The whole variable domain, remainder taken from reference TRBV28 and TRBJ1-1, is DVKVTQSSRYLVKRTGEKVFLECVQDMDHENMFWYRQDPGLGLRLIYFSYDVKMKEKGDIPEGYSVSREKKERFSLILESASTNQTSMYLCASNPGDRYGEAFFGQGTRLTVV.

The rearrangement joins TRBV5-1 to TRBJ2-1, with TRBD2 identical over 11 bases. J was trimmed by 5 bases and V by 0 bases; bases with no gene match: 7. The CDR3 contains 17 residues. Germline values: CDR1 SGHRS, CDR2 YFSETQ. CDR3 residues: CASSLGAGTSGHNEQFF. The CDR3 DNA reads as TGCGCCAGCAGCTTGGGGGCCGGGACTAGCGGCCACAATGAGCAGTTCTTC. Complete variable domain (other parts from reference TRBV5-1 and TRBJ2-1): KAGVTQTPRYLIKTRGQQVTLSCSPISGHRSVSWYQQTPGQGLQFLFEYFSETQRNKGNFPGRFSGRQFSNSRSEMNVSTLELGDSALYLCASSLGAGTSGHNEQFFGPGTRLTVL.

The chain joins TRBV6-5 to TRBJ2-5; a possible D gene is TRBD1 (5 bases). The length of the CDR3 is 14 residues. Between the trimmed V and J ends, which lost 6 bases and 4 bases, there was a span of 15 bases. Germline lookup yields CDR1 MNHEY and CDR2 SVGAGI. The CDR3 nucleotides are TGTGCCAGCAGCCAGCCGCAGGGTGGAGAGACCCAGTACTTC. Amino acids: CASSQPQGGETQYF.

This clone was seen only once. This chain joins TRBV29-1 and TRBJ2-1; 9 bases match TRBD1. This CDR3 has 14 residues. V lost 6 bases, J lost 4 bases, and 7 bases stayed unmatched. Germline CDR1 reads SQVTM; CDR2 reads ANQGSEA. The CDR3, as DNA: TGCAGCGTGGAACGGACAGGGGCATACAATGAGCAGTTCTTC. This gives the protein CSVERTGAYNEQFF.

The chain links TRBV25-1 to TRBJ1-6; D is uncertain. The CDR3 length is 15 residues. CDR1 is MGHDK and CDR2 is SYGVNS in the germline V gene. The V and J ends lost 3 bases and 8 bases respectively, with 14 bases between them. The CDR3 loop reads CASSDPGRTDSPLHF. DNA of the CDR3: TGTGCCAGCAGTGACCCGGGGAGAACTGATTCACCCCTCCACTTT.

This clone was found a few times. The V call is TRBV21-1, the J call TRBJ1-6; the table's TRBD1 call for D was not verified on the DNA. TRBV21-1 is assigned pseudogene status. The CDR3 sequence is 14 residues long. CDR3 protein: CASSSRARDSPLHF. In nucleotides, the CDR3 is TGTGCCAGCAGCAGCAGGGCTCGTGATTCACCCCTCCACTTT.

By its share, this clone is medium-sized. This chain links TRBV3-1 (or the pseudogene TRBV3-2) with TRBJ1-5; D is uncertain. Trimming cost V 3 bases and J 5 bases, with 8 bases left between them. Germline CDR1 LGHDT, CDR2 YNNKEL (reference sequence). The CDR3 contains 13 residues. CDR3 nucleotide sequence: TGTGCCAGCAGCCAGGGGAGTGATCAGCCCCAGCATTTT. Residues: CASSQGSDQPQHF.

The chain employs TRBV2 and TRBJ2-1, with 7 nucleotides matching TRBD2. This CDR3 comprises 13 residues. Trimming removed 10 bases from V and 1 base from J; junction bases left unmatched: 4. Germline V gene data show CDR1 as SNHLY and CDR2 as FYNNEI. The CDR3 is CATASGSYNEQFF. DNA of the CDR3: TGTGCCACCGCTAGCGGTTCCTACAATGAGCAGTTCTTC.

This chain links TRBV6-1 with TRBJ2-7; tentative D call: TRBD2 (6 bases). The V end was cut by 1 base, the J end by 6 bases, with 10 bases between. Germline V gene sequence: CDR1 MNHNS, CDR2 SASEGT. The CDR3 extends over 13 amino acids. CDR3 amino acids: CASSEVGGFEQYF. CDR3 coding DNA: TGTGCCAGCAGTGAAGTGGGGGGTTTCGAGCAGTACTTC.

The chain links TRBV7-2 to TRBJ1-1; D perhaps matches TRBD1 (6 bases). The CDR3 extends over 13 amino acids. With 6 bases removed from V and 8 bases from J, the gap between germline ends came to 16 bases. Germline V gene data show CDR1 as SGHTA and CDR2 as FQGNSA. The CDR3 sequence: CASSSGGGAEAFF. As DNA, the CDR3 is TGTGCCAGCAGTTCGGGCGGGGGGGCCGAAGCTTTCTTT.

CDR3 region: CASSGGDRGYNQPQHF. Written as DNA, the CDR3 is TGTGCCAGCAGTGGGGGGGACAGGGGGTACAATCAGCCCCAGCATTTT. This rearrangement joins TRBV6-1 to TRBJ1-5, with TRBD1 identical over 11 bases. Germline-derived CDR1 and CDR2 are MNHNS and SASEGT. The CDR3 contains 16 residues. V was clipped by 4 bases and J by 3 bases; unmatched bases: 5.

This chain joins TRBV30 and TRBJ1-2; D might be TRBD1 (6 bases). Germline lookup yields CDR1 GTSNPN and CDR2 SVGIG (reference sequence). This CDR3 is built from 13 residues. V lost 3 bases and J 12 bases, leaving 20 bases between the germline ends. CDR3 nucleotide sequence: TGTGCCTGGAGGGGGTGGTGGACAGCCGGCGACACCTTC. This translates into CAWRGWWTAGDTF.

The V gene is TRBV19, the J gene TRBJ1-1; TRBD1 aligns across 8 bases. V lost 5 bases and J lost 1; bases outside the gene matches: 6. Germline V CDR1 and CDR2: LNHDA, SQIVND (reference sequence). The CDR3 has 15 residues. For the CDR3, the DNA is TGTGCCAGTAGTCTAACCGGGACAGGGAACACTGAAGCTTTCTTT. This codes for CASSLTGTGNTEAFF.

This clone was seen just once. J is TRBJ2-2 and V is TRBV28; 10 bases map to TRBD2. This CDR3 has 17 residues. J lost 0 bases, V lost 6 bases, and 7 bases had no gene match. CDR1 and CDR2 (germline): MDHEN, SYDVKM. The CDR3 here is CASRSQTSGSNTGELFF. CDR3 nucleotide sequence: TGTGCCAGCAGATCCCAGACTAGCGGGTCGAACACCGGGGAGCTGTTTTTT. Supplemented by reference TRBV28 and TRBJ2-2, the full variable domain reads DVKVTQSSRYLVKRTGEKVFLECVQDMDHENMFWYRQDPGLGLRLIYFSYDVKMKEKGDIPEGYSVSREKKERFSLILESASTNQTSMYLCASRSQTSGSNTGELFFGEGSRLTVL.

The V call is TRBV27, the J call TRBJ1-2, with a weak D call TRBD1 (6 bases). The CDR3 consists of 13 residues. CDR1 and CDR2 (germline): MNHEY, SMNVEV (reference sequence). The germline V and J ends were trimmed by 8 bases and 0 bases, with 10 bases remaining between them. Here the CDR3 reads CASRDNANYGYTF. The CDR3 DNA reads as TGTGCCAGCCGGGACAATGCTAACTATGGCTACACCTTC.

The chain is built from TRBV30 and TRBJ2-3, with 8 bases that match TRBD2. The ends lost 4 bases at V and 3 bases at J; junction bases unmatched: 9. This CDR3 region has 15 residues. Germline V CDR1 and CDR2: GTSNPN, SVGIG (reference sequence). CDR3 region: CAWTTTSGRTDTQYF. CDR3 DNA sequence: TGTGCCTGGACCACTACTAGCGGAAGGACAGATACGCAGTATTTT. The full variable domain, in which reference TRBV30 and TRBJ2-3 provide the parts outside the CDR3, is SQTIHQWPATLVQPVGSPLSLECTVEGTSNPNLYWYRQAAGRGLQLLFYSVGIGQISSEVPQNLSASRPQDRQFILSSKKLLLSDSGFYLCAWTTTSGRTDTQYFGPGTRLTVL.